These 19 T cell receptor beta chains came from one sample sequenced in a study of cytomegalovirus exposure and HLA in healthy donors. PCR employed 60 Vbeta and 13 Jbeta primers. Sequenced by immunoSEQ multiplex PCR; TCRdb stores in-frame clones only, minus some. Of around 70,000 clones in the sample, just over 85% were seen once. Sequencing input: PBMCs. Receptor source: a woman under 40 in good health and CMV-seronegative.

The chain employs TRBV9 and TRBJ2-3; possibly TRBD1 for D (6 bases). Per the germline V gene, CDR1 is SGDLS and CDR2 is YYNGEE. This CDR3 comprises 14 residues. V was cut by 5 bases and J by 2 bases, with 12 bases left in between. CDR3 amino acids: CASSSGTLTDTQYF. The CDR3 nucleotides read TGTGCCAGCAGTTCCGGGACACTCACAGATACGCAGTATTTT.

The rearrangement uses TRBV11-2 and TRBJ2-2; 7 bases align to TRBD1. V lost 5 bases, J lost 5 bases, and 8 bases stayed unmatched. Germline V gene data show CDR1 as SGHAT and CDR2 as FQNNGV. The CDR3 contains 15 residues. CDR3 residues: CASSLGVTGTGELFF. The DNA for the CDR3 is TGTGCCAGCAGCCTAGGGGTGACAGGGACCGGGGAGCTGTTTTTT.

The genes are TRBV2 and TRBJ2-7; TRBD1 aligns across 8 bases. J was trimmed by 4 bases and V by 10 bases; bases with no gene match: 9. CDR1 and CDR2 (germline): SNHLY, FYNNEI. CDR3 size: 13 residues. CDR3 amino acids: CATNGQGGYEQYF. The CDR3 DNA reads as TGTGCCACCAATGGACAGGGCGGGTACGAGCAGTACTTC.

J is TRBJ2-2 and V is TRBV30; no firm D call. V lost 0 bases, J lost 3 bases, and 8 bases lay in between. The CDR3 spans 14 residues. Germline CDR1 reads GTSNPN; CDR2 reads SVGIG (reference sequence). CDR3 residues: CAWSVPYYTGELFF. CDR3 coding DNA: TGTGCCTGGAGTGTCCCCTACTACACCGGGGAGCTGTTTTTT.

This clone was detected a few times. The chain links TRBV4-2 to TRBJ2-1, with 11 positions matching TRBD2. This CDR3 comprises 16 residues. The junction had 5 bases not matched to a gene; V was cut back by 2 bases and J by 5 bases. Germline values: CDR1 LGHNA, CDR2 YNFKEQ. The DNA of the CDR3 is TGTGCCAGCAGCCAAAGGGGGACTAGCGGAAACAATGAGCAGTTCTTC. This translates into CASSQRGTSGNNEQFF.

The rearrangement links TRBV19 to TRBJ2-5; D unresolved. This CDR3 region has 12 residues. The ends were cut back, 8 bases at V and 1 base at J, with 8 bases in the middle. Germline V lookup: CDR1 LNHDA, CDR2 SQIVND (reference sequence). In nucleotides, the CDR3 is TGTGCCAGTTCGAACAGCCAAGAGACCCAGTACTTC. Its translation: CASSNSQETQYF.

This chain connects TRBV30 to TRBJ2-7; 16 nucleotides align to TRBD2. CDR3 length: 17 amino acids. With 2 bases clipped from V and 2 bases from J, the junction kept 6 bases outside the gene matches. Germline-derived CDR1 and CDR2 are GTSNPN and SVGIG (reference sequence). Written as DNA, the CDR3 is TGTGCCTGGAGTCACTTGGGGACTAGCGGGAGGGCCTACGAGCAGTACTTC. This translates into CAWSHLGTSGRAYEQYF.

The chain employs TRBV28 and TRBJ1-2; 9 bases are shared with TRBD1. The CDR3 loop spans 13 amino acids. V lost 8 bases to trimming and J lost 8 bases; unmatched junction nucleotides: 9. In germline, CDR1 is MDHEN, CDR2 SYDVKM. The CDR3 loop reads CASSIQGAGGYTF. In DNA, the CDR3 is TGTGCCAGCTCTATACAGGGGGCAGGCGGCTACACCTTC.

The chain couples TRBV9 to TRBJ2-3; possibly TRBD2 for D (5 bases). Per the germline V gene, CDR1 is SGDLS and CDR2 is YYNGEE. This CDR3 comprises 14 residues. The V end lost 5 bases, the J end lost 0 bases, and 10 bases lay between the germline ends. CDR3 amino acids: CASSLAASTDTQYF. The CDR3 region has the DNA TGTGCCAGCAGTCTAGCAGCTAGCACAGATACGCAGTATTTT.

V gene TRBV2 combines with J gene TRBJ1-5; 9 bases map to TRBD1. V lost 6 bases to trimming and J lost 4 bases; unmatched junction nucleotides: 10. In germline, CDR1 is SNHLY, CDR2 FYNNEI. This CDR3 spans 16 amino acids. Here the CDR3 reads CASSSKAGTGNQPQHF. The CDR3 DNA reads TGTGCCAGCAGCTCCAAAGCCGGGACAGGGAATCAGCCCCAGCATTTT. Full variable domain (rest looked up from reference TRBV2 and TRBJ1-5): EPEVTQTPSHQVTQMGQEVILRCVPISNHLYFYWYRQILGQKVEFLVSFYNNEISEKSEIFDDQFSVERPDGSNFTLKIRSTKLEDSAMYFCASSSKAGTGNQPQHFGDGTRLSIL.

This clone appeared a single time. The chain recombines TRBV28 with TRBJ1-2; D is undetermined. V dropped 5 bases and J dropped 6 bases, with 16 bases sitting between them. Germline assignment: CDR1 MDHEN and CDR2 SYDVKM. This CDR3 contains 14 residues. The CDR3 spells CASSPPAGEHGYTF. The CDR3 nucleotides are TGTGCCAGCAGTCCCCCCGCAGGCGAGCATGGCTACACCTTC.

In its sample, this clone was seen many times. The chain has TRBV6-5 and TRBJ2-7; no firm D call. The CDR3 is made up of 13 amino acids. The germline V gene has CDR1 MNHEY and CDR2 SVGAGI. V was pared by 2 bases and J by 3 bases, with 8 bases between. CDR3 amino acids: CASSYAGGYEQYF. DNA for the CDR3: TGTGCCAGCAGTTACGCAGGTGGCTACGAGCAGTACTTC.

The chain carries TRBV5-8 and TRBJ1-5; maybe TRBD1 (5 bases). With 2 bases removed from V and 6 bases from J, the gap between germline ends came to 15 bases. The germline gives CDR1 SGHTS, CDR2 YDEGEE. The CDR3 consists of 15 residues. In DNA, the CDR3 is TGTGCCAGCAGCTTCCCGGGTAGGCAGGGTCAGCCCCAGCATTTT. This codes for CASSFPGRQGQPQHF.

The J gene is TRBJ2-7, the V gene TRBV27; 8 bases agree with TRBD1. CDR1 is MNHEY and CDR2 is SMNVEV in the germline V gene (reference sequence). The CDR3 runs 14 residues. The V gene end was trimmed by 8 bases and the J gene end by 2 bases; junction bases not matched to a gene: 8. CDR3 protein: CASGPNRGAYEQYF. CDR3 nucleotide sequence: TGTGCCAGCGGTCCCAACAGGGGGGCCTACGAGCAGTACTTC.

The gene calls are TRBV18 and TRBJ2-1, with 15 bases matching TRBD2. CDR3 length equals 18 residues. The V gene's germline CDR1 is KGHSH and CDR2 LQKENI. V gave up 5 bases and J gave up 2 bases; unmatched junction bases: 7. CDR3 bases: TGTGCCAGCTCAATCTCGGGACTAGCGGGAGGCCCCTACAATGAGCAGTTCTTC. It yields the protein CASSISGLAGGPYNEQFF. The full variable domain, rest sourced from reference TRBV18 and TRBJ2-1, is NAGVMQNPRHLVRRRGQEARLRCSPMKGHSHVYWYRQLPEEGLKFMVYLQKENIIDESGMPKERFSAEFPKEGPSILRIQQVVRGDSAAYFCASSISGLAGGPYNEQFFGPGTRLTVL.

This clone was seen once. The chain has TRBV10-3 and TRBJ2-1, with D possibly matching TRBD2 (6 bases). CDR1 and CDR2 from the germline V gene are ENHRY and SYGVKD. Trimming cost V 10 bases and J 6 bases, with 22 bases left between them. There are 15 residues in the CDR3. CDR3: CATSALSGAPNEQFF. The CDR3, as DNA: TGTGCCACCTCTGCTTTATCGGGAGCCCCCAATGAGCAGTTCTTC.

The chain uses TRBV6-6 and TRBJ1-5; weak D call: TRBD1 (6 bases). The CDR3 sequence is 16 residues long. Looked up from germline, CDR1 is MNHNY and CDR2 is SVGAGI (reference sequence). Trimming cost V 0 bases and J 1 base, with 10 bases left between them. CDR3 region: CASSYSGGRSNQPQHF. The CDR3 bases are TGTGCCAGCAGTTACTCCGGGGGGCGGAGCAATCAGCCCCAGCATTTT.

The V and J genes are TRBV25-1 and TRBJ2-1, with TRBD2 matching 12 bases. Germline V gives CDR1 MGHDK, CDR2 SYGVNS. The CDR3 is 13 amino acids. The ends lost 7 bases at V and 9 bases at J; junction bases unmatched: 4. The CDR3 DNA reads as TGTGCCAGCACCTCGGGACTAGCGGGTGAGCAGTTCTTC. This gives the protein CASTSGLAGEQFF.

This chain uses TRBV11-1 with TRBJ1-2; 7 positions match TRBD1. V was clipped by 5 bases and J by 0 bases; unmatched bases: 6. Germline CDR1 SGHAT, CDR2 FQDESV (reference sequence). CDR3 length: 15 amino acids. CDR3 sequence reads: CASSLDRVSNYGYTF. The CDR3 region has the DNA TGTGCCAGCAGCCTCGACAGGGTCTCTAACTATGGCTACACCTTC.